The present TCR beta chain was sequenced within a study of T cell responses to AZD1222 COVID-19 vaccine. Points from the study as a whole: Donors skewed white British and female; clonal diversity was possibly underestimated. With two AZD1222 doses given, Spike-specific TCR breadth and depth both rose. Researchers report vaccine-associated CD4 TCRs spanning spike, with dominance at 160-218 and 743-854.

In regard to this clone: Its antigen is still unknown.

V was pared by 0 bases and J by 5 bases, with 8 bases between. The germline V gene has CDR1 MNHNS and CDR2 SASEGT. This CDR3 is built from 14 residues. Pooled in the analysis were second doses at about 4 or about 12 weeks. Profiled with immunoSEQ multiplex PCR; TCRdb holds only in-frame clones, not every one. The sample includes fewer than 120,000 clones, about 94% of them seen just once. This chain joins TRBV6-1 and TRBJ1-5, with D uncertain. The clonotype was recovered from an adult who received the AZD1222 COVID-19 vaccine. The sequences come from peripheral blood, collected 28 days after the second AZD1222 dose. The CDR3 here is CASSEAEADQPQHF. The CDR3 coding sequence is TGTGCCAGCAGTGAAGCGGAGGCGGATCAGCCCCAGCATTTT.